The T cell receptor beta chain under discussion was sequenced for a study of blood T cell repertoires in COVID-19. About the research overall: The study drew acute and convalescent COVID-19 samples from the United States, Italy and Spain. PBMCs, B-cell-depleted T cells, or T cells were the source of the cDNA or gDNA that made up the material.

Per the study methods: Amplification with reference gene primers provided the estimates of nucleated cell counts. Repertoires were generated with immunoSEQ multiplex PCR, while TCRdb's copy carries only in-frame clones and drops some. The V and J calls and clone size were taken over from that table, and D and trimming were inferred from the DNA. The repertoire includes 70,000 to 85,000 clones, around 83% of them detected once, and about 10% sits in the top ten. From germline, CDR1 is SGHRS and CDR2 YFSETQ. This CDR3 comprises 14 residues. Trimming shortened V by 2 bases and J by 7 bases, and 16 bases separated the two germline ends.

The TCR comes from a human donor in a cohort sampled during active COVID-19. The sample taken for sequencing was peripheral blood. The chain has TRBV5-1 and TRBJ2-7; D is possibly TRBD2 (7 bases). CDR3 sequence reads: CASSLSGGAREQYF. The CDR3 bases are TGCGCCAGCAGCTTAAGTGGGGGGGCGAGGGAGCAGTACTTC.